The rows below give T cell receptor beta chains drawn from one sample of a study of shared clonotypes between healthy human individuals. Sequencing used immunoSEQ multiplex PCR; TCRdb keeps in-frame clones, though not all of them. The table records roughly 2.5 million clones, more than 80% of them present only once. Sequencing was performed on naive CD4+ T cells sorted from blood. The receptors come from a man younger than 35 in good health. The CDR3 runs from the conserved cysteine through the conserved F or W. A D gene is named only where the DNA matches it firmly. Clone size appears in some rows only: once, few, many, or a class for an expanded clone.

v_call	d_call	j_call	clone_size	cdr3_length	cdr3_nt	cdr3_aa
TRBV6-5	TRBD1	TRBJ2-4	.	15	TGTGCCAGCAGTCCTCTAAGCGGGACAGGGCTCATTCAGTACTTC	CASSPLSGTGLIQYF
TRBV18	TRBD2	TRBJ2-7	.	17	TGTGCCAGCTCACCGGGGACTAGCGGGAGTACGGCCTACGAGCAGTACTTC	CASSPGTSGSTAYEQYF
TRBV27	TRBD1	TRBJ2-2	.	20	TGTGCCAGCAGTTTATTTTCTCCCGCGCGGGACAGGGGCCCTACCGGGGAGCTGTTTTTT	CASSLFSPARDRGPTGELFF
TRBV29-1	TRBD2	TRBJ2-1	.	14	TGCAGCGTTGAGGGTAGCGGGCCCTACAATGAGCAGTTCTTC	CSVEGSGPYNEQFF
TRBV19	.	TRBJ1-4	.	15	TGTGCCAGTAGTATAGACGGAGCAACTAATGAAAAACTGTTTTTT	CASSIDGATNEKLFF
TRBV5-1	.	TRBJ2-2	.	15	TGCGCCAGCAGCCTCCGGGTGGGGTACGGCGGGGAGCTGTTTTTT	CASSLRVGYGGELFF
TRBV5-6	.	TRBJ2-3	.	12	TGTGCCAGCAGCTTTAACCCAGATACGCAGTATTTT	CASSFNPDTQYF
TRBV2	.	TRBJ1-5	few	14	TGTGCCACCCAGCTGGGAGGGAACAATCAGCCCCAGCATTTT	CATQLGGNNQPQHF
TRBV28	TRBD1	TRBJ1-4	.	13	TGTGCCAGCCGACAGGGTTTGAAGGAAAAACTGTTTTTT	CASRQGLKEKLFF
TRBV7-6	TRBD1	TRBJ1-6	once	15	TGTGCCAGCAGCCAGGGACAGGGGGTCGGATCACCCCTCCACTTT	CASSQGQGVGSPLHF
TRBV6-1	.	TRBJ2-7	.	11	TGTGCCAGCAGTGAATCGCAGGTCGAGTACTTC	CASSESQVEYF
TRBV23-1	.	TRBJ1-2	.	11	TGCGCCAGCAGTCAATTAGGAACAGATACCTTC	CASSQLGTDTF
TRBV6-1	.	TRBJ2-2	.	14	TGTGCCAGCAGTGAAGCTAGAGGGTCCGGGGAGCTGTTTTTT	CASSEARGSGELFF
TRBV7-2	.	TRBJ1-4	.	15	TGTGCCAGCAGCCCGAGGACATCAACTAATGAAAAACTGTTTTTT	CASSPRTSTNEKLFF
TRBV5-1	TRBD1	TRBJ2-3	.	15	TGCGCCAGCAGCTTGGCAGGGGGTTACACAGATACGCAGTATTTT	CASSLAGGYTDTQYF
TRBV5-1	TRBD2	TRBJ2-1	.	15	TGCGCCAGCAGCCCCCCTAGCGGGAGGGCCAATGAGCAGTTCTTC	CASSPPSGRANEQFF
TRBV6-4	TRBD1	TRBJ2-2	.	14	TGTGCCAGCAGCCCACAGGGGTTGGCCGGGGAGCTGTTTTTT	CASSPQGLAGELFF
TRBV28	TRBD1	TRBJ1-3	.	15	TGTGCCAGCAGTTTCCTCCGGGACAGAAGAAACACCATATATTTT	CASSFLRDRRNTIYF
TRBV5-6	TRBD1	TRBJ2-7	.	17	TGTGCCAGCAGCAGAATGTCCGGGACAGGGTTGATCTACGAGCAGTACTTC	CASSRMSGTGLIYEQYF
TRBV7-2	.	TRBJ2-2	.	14	TGTGCCAGCAGCTTATTTAGAAACACCGGGGAGCTGTTTTTT	CASSLFRNTGELFF
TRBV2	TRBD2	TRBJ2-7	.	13	TGTGCCAGCCGGGATAGCGGGGGCCCAGGGCAGTACTTC	CASRDSGGPGQYF
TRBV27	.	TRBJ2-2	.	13	TGTGCCAGCAGGGCCGGGAACACCGGGGAGCTGTTTTTT	CASRAGNTGELFF
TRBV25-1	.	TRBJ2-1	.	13	TGTGCCAGCAGTGAATCGGGGAGGAATGAGCAGTTCTTC	CASSESGRNEQFF